The sequence of this TCR beta chain was determined in a study of T cells in Graves' hyperthyroidism and ophthalmopathy. Amplified TCR beta CDR3 regions derived from RNA transcripts. The TCR CDR3 was amplified in a first-round RT-PCR using the HTBI primer set. One entry per CDR3 protein results from TCRdb running MiXCR on the multiplex PCR reads. The sample yields about 610,000 distinct CDR3 sequences, about a sixth seen once. In its sample, this clonotype was seen many times. The V gene's germline CDR1 is SGHRS and CDR2 YFSETQ. CDR3 length: 14 amino acids. Trimming removed 0 bases from V and 4 bases from J, with 8 bases in between. Fresh 10 ml peripheral blood yielded PBMCs.

The gene calls are TRBV5-1 and TRBJ2-1; a possible D gene is TRBD1 (6 bases). Sequenced: blood. The source is a woman aged 40 to 50 with Graves' ophthalmopathy. CDR3 DNA sequence: TGCGCCAGCAGCTTGGGACAGGAGTACAATGAGCAGTTCTTC. As protein: CASSLGQEYNEQFF.